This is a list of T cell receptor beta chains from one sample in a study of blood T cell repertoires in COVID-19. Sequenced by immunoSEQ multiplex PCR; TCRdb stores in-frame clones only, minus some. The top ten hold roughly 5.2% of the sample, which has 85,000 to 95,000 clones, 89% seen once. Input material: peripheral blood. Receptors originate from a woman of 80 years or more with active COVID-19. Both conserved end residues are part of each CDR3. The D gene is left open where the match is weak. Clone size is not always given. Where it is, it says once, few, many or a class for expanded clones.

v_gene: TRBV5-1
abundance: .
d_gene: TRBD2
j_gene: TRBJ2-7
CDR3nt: TGCGCCAGCAGCCCCAGGACTAGCGGGAGTTACGAGCAGTACTTC
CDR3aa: CASSPRTSGSYEQYF

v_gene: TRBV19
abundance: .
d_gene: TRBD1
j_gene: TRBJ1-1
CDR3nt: TGTGCCAGTACCCCTAGGACAGGGGCGGAGGGAGCTTTCTTT
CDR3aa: CASTPRTGAEGAFF

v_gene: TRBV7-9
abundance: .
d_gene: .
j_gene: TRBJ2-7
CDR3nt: TGTGCCAGCAGCCCTCGGAGCTCCTACGAGCAGTACTTC
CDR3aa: CASSPRSSYEQYF

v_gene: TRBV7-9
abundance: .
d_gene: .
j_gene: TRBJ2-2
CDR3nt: TGTGCCAGCAGCCTCCCCGGCAGGGAAGACACCGGGGAGCTGTTTTTT
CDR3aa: CASSLPGREDTGELFF

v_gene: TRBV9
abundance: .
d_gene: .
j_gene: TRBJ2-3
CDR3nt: TGTGCCAGTCAAGACAGGAGAACAGATACGCAGTATTTT
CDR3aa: CASQDRRTDTQYF

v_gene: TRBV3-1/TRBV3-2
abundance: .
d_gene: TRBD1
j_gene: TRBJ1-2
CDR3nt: TGTGCCAGCAGCCAAGACCACGGACAGGGAAAGGACGGCTACACCTTC
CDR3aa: CASSQDHGQGKDGYTF

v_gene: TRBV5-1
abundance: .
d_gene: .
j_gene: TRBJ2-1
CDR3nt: TGCGCCAGCAGCTTGGCGGGATTCTCCTACAATGAGCAGTTCTTC
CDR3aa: CASSLAGFSYNEQFF

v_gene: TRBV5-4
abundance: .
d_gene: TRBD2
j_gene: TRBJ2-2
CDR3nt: TGTGCCAGCAGCTTGGGTTCGGGAGGGCCGGGCACCGGGGAGCTGTTTTTT
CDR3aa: CASSLGSGGPGTGELFF

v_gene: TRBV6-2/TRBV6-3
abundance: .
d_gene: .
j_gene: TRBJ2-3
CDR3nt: TGTGCCAGCAGTTACCCGGCGGGCCAGGGCACAGATACGCAGTATTTT
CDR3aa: CASSYPAGQGTDTQYF

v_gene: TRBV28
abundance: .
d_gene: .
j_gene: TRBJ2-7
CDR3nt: TGTGCCAGCAGTCCCAGACAGGCCTATACCTACGAGCAGTACTTC
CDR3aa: CASSPRQAYTYEQYF

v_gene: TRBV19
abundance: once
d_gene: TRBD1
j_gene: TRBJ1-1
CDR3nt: TGTGCCAGTAGCAAAAAGGGGGCAGGCACTGAAGCTTTCTTT
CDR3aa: CASSKKGAGTEAFF

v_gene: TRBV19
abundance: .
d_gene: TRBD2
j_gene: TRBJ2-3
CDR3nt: TGTGCCAGTTCGACTAGCGGGATCACTAGCACAGATACGCAGTATTTT
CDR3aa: CASSTSGITSTDTQYF

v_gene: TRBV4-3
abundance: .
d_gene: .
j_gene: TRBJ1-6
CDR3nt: TGCGCCAGCAGCCAAGATACAGTCTTTTCACCCCTCCACTTT
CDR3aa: CASSQDTVFSPLHF

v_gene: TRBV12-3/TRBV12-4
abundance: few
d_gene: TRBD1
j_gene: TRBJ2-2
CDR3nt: TGTGCCAGCAGGCAGGGGGACACCGGGGAGCTGTTTTTT
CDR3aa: CASRQGDTGELFF

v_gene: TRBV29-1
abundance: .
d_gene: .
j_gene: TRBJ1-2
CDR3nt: TGCAGCGTTGTAAGGGGCAGCTATGGCTACACCTTC
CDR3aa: CSVVRGSYGYTF

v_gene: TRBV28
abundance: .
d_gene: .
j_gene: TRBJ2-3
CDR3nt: TGTGCCAGCAGCTTTAGTAGTGATACGCAGTATTTT
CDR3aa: CASSFSSDTQYF

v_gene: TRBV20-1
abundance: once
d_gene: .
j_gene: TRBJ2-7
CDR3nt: TGCAGTGCTCCGGACAGATACGAGCAGTACTTC
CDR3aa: CSAPDRYEQYF

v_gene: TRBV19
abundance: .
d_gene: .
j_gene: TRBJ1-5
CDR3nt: TGTGCCAGTAGACAGGCGGGAGGGAGCAATCAGCCCCAGCATTTT
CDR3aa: CASRQAGGSNQPQHF

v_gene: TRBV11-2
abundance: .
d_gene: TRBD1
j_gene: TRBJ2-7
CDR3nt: TGTGCCAGCAGCCCAGTTGAACAGGGGCCCTACGAGCAGTACTTC
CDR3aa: CASSPVEQGPYEQYF

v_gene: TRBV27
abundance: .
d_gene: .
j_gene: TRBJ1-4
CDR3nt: TGTGCCAGCAGTTTATATTCAGGGCATAATGAAAAACTGTTTTTT
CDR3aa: CASSLYSGHNEKLFF

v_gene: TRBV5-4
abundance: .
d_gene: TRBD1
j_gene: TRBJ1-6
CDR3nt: TGTGCCAGCAGCTGGACAGGGAACTATAATTCACCCCTCCACTTT
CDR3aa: CASSWTGNYNSPLHF

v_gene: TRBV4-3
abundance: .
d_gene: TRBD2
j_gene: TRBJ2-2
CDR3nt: TGCGCCAGCAGCCAAGGCCCTGGACTAGCGGGAGGTGCCGGGGAGCTGTTTTTT
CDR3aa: CASSQGPGLAGGAGELFF

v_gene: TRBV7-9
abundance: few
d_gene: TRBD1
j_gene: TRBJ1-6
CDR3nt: TGTGCCACCGGACAGGGCGTATCACCCCTCCACTTT
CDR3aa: CATGQGVSPLHF

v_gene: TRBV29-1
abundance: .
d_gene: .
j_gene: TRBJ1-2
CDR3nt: TGCAGCGTTGAAGATTTATCGGGGGAAGGCGGGGGCTACACCTTC
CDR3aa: CSVEDLSGEGGGYTF

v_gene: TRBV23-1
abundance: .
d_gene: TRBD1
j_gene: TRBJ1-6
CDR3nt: TGCGCCAGCAGTCCAGGACAGGGGAATTCACCCCTCCACTTT
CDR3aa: CASSPGQGNSPLHF

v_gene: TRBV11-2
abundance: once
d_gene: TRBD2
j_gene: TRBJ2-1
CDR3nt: TGTGCCAGCAGCGGCGGGGCGGGAGCGGAGTACAATGAGCAGTTCTTC
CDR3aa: CASSGGAGAEYNEQFF